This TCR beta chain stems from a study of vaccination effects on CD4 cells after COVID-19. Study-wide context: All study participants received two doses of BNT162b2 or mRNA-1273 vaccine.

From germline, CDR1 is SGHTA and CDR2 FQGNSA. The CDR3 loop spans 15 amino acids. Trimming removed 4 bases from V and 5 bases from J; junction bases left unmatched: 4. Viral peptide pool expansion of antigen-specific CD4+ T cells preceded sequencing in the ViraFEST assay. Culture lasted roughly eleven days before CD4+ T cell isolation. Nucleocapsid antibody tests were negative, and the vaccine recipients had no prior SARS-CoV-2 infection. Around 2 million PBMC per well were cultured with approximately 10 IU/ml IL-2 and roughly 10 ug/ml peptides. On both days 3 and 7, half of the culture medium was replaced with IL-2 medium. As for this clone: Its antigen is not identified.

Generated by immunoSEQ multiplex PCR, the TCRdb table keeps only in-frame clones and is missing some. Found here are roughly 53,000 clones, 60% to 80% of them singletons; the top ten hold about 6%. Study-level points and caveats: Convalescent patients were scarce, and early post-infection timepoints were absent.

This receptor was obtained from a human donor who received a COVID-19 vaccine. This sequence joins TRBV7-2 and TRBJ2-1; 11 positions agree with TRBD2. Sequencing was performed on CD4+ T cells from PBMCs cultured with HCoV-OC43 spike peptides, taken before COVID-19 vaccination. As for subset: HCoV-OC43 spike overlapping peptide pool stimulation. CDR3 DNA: TGTGCCAGCAGCTCATTAGCGGGGGGGAACAATGAGCAGTTCTTC. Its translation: CASSSLAGGNNEQFF.